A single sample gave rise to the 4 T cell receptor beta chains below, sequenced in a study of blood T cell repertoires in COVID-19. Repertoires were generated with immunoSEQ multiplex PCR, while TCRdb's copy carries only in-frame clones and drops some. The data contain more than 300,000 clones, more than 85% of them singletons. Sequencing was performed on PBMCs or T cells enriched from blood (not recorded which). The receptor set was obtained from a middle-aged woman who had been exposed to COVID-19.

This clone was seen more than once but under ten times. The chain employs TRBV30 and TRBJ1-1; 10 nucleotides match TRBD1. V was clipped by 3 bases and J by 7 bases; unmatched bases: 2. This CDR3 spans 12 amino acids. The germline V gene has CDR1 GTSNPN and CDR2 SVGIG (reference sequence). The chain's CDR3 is CAWRTGGSEAFF. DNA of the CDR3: TGTGCCTGGAGGACAGGGGGCAGTGAAGCTTTCTTT. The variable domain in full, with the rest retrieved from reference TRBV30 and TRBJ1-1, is SQTIHQWPATLVQPVGSPLSLECTVEGTSNPNLYWYRQAAGRGLQLLFYSVGIGQISSEVPQNLSASRPQDRQFILSSKKLLLSDSGFYLCAWRTGGSEAFFGQGTRLTVV.

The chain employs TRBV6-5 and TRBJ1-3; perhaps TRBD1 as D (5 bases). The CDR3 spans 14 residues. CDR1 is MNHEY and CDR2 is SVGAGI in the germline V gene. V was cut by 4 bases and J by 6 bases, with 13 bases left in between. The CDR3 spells CASSLLQGTNTIYF. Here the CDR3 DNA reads TGTGCCAGCAGTTTACTGCAGGGAACAAACACCATATATTTT.

CDR3 sequence reads: CASSLSRDSNQPQHF. The DNA for the CDR3 is TGTGCCAGCAGCTTATCCAGGGATAGCAATCAGCCCCAGCATTTT. V usage is TRBV7-8 and J usage is TRBJ1-5; the D gene is possibly TRBD1 (5 bases). The CDR3 has 15 amino acids. Trimming removed 2 bases from V and 0 bases from J, with 8 bases in between. The germline CDR1 and CDR2 sequences are SGHVS and FQNEAQ.

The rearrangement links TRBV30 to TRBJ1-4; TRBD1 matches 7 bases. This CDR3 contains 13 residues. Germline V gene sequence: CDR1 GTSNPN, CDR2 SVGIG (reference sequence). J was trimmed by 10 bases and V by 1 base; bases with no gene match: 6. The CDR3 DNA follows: TGTGCCTGGAGTGGACAGGGTTTAGGAAAACTGTTTTTT. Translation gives CAWSGQGLGKLFF.